This T cell receptor beta chain is from a study of T cell responses to AZD1222 COVID-19 vaccine. Study-wide context: Researchers grouped second doses given at about 4 or about 12 weeks into one pool. Points from the study as a whole: Most donors were white British, females outnumbered males, and clonal diversity was possibly underestimated. CD4 TCRs associated with vaccination spanned spike, dominating at 160-218 and 743-854. Repertoires were collected only later (after the peak T cell response had occurred).

Generated by immunoSEQ multiplex PCR, the TCRdb table keeps only in-frame clones and is missing some. The table includes some 130,000 clones, over 90% detected once. Of note for this clone: Its antigen is undetermined.

Germline assignment: CDR1 LNHDA and CDR2 SQIVND (reference sequence). The CDR3 sequence is 13 residues long. Unmatched junction bases numbered 4, after V lost 5 bases and J lost 4 bases. The chain recombines TRBV19 with TRBJ1-1, with TRBD1 matching 7 bases. The material sequenced was peripheral blood, taken on day 0 of AZD1222 vaccination. This clonotype was sampled from an adult in good health. This CDR3 is CASSYDRVTEAFF. As DNA, the CDR3 is TGTGCCAGTAGTTACGACAGGGTCACTGAAGCTTTCTTT. The full variable domain, its missing parts supplied by reference TRBV19 and TRBJ1-1, is DGGITQSPKYLFRKEGQNVTLSCEQNLNHDAMYWYRQDPGQGLRLIYYSQIVNDFQKGDIAEGYSVSREKKESFPLTVTSAQKNPTAFYLCASSYDRVTEAFFGQGTRLTVV.